The entry below gives a single T cell receptor (beta chain) sequence along with its context. Its antigen is not identified. Germline DNA was also extracted, and blood RNA was taken from unsorted whole blood. The authors made TCR beta cDNA from approximately 500 ng total RNA with a constant-region primer. ARM-PCR was slightly modified, and three nested multiplex PCR rounds with it gave rise to the TCR beta libraries. The opening two PCR rounds, around 9 cycles each, paired TRBV1-TRBV30 forward primers with a C-beta reverse primer. One entry per CDR3 protein, called by TCRdb with MiXCR from the multiplex PCR reads. The table lists around 170,000 distinct CDR3 sequences, about 55% of them singletons, with around three quarters in the top ten. The sample is drawn from a study of tumor-infiltrating lymphocytes in primary liver carcinoma. In germline, CDR1 is SQVTM, CDR2 ANQGSEA. Trimming removed 2 bases from V and 0 bases from J; junction bases left unmatched: 15. The CDR3 covers 20 residues.

Study-wide results and caveats: Left bulk and unsorted, the samples did not allow CD4+ and CD8+ repertoires to be compared.

The clonotype was recovered from a man aged 35-49 years with primary liver carcinoma and hepatitis B virus infection. The chain combines TRBV29-1 with TRBJ2-1, with TRBD2 matching over 11 bases. Sample: peripheral blood. CDR3 bases: TGCAGCGTTGAATCCTGGGTCACGGGACTAGCGGACGGCTCCTACAATGAGCAGTTCTTC. This translates into CSVESWVTGLADGSYNEQFF.